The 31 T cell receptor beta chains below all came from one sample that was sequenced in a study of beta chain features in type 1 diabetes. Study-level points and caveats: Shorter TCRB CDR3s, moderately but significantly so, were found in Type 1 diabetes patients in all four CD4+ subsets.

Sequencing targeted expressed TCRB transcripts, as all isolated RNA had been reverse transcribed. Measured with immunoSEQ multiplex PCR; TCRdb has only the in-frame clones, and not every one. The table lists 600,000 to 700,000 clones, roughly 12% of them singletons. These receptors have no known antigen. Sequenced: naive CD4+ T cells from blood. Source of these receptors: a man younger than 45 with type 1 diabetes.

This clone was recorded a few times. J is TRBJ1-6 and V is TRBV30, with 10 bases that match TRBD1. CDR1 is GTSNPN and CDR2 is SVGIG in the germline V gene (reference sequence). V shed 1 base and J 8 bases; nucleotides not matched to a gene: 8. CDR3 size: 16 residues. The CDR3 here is CAWSEGGGTGDSPLHF. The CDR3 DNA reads TGTGCCTGGAGTGAAGGGGGAGGGACAGGGGATTCACCCCTCCACTTT.

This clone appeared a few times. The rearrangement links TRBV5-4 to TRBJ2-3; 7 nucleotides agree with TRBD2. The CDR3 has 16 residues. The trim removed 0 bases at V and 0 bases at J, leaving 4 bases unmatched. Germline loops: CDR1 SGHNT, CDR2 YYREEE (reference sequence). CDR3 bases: TGTGCCAGCAGCTTGGTCAGAGCGGGGAGCACAGATACGCAGTATTTT. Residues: CASSLVRAGSTDTQYF.

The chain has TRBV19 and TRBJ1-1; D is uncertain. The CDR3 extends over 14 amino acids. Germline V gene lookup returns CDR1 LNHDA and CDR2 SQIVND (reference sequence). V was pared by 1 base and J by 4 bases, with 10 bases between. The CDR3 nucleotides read TGTGCCAGTAGTATAGGGAGGTCGGGCACTGAAGCTTTCTTT. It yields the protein CASSIGRSGTEAFF.

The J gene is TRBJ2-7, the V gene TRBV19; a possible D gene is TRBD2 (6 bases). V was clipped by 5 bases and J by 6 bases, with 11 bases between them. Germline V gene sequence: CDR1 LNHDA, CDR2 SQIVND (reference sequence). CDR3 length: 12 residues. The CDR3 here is CASSPRGGEQYF. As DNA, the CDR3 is TGTGCCAGTAGTCCGAGGGGAGGCGAGCAGTACTTC.

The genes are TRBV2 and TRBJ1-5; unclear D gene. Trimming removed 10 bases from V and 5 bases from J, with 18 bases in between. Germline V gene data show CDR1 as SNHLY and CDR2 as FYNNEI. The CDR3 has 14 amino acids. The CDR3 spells CATAGEILHQPQHF. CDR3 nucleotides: TGTGCCACCGCCGGGGAGATTCTCCATCAGCCCCAGCATTTT.

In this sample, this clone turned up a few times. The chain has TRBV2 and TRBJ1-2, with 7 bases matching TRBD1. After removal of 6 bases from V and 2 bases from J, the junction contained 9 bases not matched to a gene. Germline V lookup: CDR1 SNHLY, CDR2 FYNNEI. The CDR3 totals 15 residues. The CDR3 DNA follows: TGTGCCAGCAGGGGATTAGGGGACAGAAACTATGGCTACACCTTC. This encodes CASRGLGDRNYGYTF.

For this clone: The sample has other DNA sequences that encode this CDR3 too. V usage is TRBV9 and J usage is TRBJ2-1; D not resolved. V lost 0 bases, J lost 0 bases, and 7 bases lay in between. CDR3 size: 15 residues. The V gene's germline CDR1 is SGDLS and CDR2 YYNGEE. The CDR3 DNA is TGTGCCAGCAGCGTAGACGGCACCTCCTACAATGAGCAGTTCTTC. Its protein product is CASSVDGTSYNEQFF. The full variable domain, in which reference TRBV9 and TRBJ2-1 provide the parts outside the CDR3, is DSGVTQTPKHLITATGQRVTLRCSPRSGDLSVYWYQQSLDQGLQFLIQYYNGEERAKGNILERFSAQQFPDLHSELNLSSLELGDSALYFCASSVDGTSYNEQFFGPGTRLTVL.

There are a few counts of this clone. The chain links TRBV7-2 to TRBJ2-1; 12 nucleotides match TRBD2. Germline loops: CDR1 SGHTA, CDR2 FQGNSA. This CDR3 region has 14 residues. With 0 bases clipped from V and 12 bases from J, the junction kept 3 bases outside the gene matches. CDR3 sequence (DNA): TGTGCCAGCAGCTTAGCAGGACTAGCGGGGATGCAGTTCTTC. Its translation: CASSLAGLAGMQFF.

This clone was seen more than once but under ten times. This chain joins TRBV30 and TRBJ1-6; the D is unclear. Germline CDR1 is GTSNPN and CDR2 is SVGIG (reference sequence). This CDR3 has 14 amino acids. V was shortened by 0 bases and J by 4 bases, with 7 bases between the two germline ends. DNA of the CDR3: TGTGCCTGGAGTGTACGGGGTTATAATTCACCCCTCCACTTT. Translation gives CAWSVRGYNSPLHF.

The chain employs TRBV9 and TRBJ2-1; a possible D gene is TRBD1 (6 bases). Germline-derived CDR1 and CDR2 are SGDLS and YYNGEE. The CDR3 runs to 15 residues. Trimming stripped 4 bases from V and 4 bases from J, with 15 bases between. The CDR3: CASSLQGGSYNEQFF. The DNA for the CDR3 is TGTGCCAGCAGCTTACAGGGTGGTAGTTACAATGAGCAGTTCTTC.

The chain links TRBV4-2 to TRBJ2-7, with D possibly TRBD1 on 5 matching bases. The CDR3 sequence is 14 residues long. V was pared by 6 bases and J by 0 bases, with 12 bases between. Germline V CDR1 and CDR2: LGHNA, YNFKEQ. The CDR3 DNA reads TGTGCCAGCAGTGCTACACAGGACTCCTACGAGCAGTACTTC. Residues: CASSATQDSYEQYF.

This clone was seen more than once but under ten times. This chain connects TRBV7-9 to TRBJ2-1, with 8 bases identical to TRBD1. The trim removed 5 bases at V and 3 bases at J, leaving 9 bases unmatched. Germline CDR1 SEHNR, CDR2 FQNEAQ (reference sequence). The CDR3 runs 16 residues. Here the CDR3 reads CASSELAGQGYNEQFF. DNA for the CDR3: TGTGCCAGCAGCGAATTGGCCGGACAGGGCTACAATGAGCAGTTCTTC.

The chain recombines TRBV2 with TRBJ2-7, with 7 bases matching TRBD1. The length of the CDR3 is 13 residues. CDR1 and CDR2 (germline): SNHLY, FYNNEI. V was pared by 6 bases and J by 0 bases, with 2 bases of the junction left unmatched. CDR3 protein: CASRGDSSYEQYF. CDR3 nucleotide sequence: TGTGCCAGCAGGGGGGACAGCTCCTACGAGCAGTACTTC.

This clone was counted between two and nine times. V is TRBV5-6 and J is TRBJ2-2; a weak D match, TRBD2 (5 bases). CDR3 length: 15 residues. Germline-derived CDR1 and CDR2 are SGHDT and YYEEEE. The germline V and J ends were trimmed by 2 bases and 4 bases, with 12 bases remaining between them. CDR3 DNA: TGTGCCAGCAGCTTAAGAGGGCCCGGCACCGGGGAGCTGTTTTTT. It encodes CASSLRGPGTGELFF.

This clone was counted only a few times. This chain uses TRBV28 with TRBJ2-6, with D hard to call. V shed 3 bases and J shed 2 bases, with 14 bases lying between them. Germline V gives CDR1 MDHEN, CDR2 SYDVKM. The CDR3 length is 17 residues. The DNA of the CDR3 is TGTGCCAGCAGTTTGGACGGAAGTTTAGCTGGGGCCAACGTCCTGACTTTC. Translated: CASSLDGSLAGANVLTF. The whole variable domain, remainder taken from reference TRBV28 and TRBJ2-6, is DVKVTQSSRYLVKRTGEKVFLECVQDMDHENMFWYRQDPGLGLRLIYFSYDVKMKEKGDIPEGYSVSREKKERFSLILESASTNQTSMYLCASSLDGSLAGANVLTFGAGSRLTVL.

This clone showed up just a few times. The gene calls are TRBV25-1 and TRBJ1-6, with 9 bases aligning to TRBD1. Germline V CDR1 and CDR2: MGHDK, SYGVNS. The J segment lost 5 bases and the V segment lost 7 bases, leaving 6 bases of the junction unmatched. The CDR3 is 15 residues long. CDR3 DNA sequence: TGTGCCAGCACCCCGGACAGGGGTGATAATTCACCCCTCCACTTT. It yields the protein CASTPDRGDNSPLHF. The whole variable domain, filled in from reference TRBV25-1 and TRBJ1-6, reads EADIYQTPRYLVIGTGKKITLECSQTMGHDKMYWYQQDPGMELHLIHYSYGVNSTEKGDLSSESTVSRIRTEHFPLTLESARPSHTSQYLCASTPDRGDNSPLHFGNGTRLTVT.

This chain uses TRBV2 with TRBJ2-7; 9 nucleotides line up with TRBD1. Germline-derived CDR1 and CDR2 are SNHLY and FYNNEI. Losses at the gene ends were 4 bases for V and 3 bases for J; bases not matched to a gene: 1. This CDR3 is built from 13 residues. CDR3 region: CASSGTGVYEQYF. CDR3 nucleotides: TGTGCCAGCAGTGGGACAGGGGTCTACGAGCAGTACTTC. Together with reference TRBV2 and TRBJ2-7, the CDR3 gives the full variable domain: EPEVTQTPSHQVTQMGQEVILRCVPISNHLYFYWYRQILGQKVEFLVSFYNNEISEKSEIFDDQFSVERPDGSNFTLKIRSTKLEDSAMYFCASSGTGVYEQYFGPGTRLTVT.

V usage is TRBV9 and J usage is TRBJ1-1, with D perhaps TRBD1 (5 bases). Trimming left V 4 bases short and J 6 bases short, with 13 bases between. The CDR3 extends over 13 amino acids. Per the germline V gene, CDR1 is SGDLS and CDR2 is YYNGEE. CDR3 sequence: CASSRGGPSEAFF. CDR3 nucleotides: TGTGCCAGCAGCCGTGGGGGACCCTCTGAAGCTTTCTTT.

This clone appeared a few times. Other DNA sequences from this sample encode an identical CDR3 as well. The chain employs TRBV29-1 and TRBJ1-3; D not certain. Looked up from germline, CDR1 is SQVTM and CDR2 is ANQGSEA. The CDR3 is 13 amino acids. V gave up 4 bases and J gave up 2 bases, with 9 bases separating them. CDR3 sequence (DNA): TGCAGCGTTGGAGTGTCCACTGGAAACACCATATATTTT. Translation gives CSVGVSTGNTIYF.

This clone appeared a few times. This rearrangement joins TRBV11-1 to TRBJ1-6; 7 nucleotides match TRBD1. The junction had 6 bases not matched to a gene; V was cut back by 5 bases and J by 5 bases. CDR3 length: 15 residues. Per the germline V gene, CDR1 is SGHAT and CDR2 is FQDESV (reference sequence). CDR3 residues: CASSRPGQNNSPLHF. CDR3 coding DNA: TGTGCCAGCAGCCGTCCGGGACAGAATAATTCACCCCTCCACTTT. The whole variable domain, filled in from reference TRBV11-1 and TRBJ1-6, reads EAEVAQSPRYKITEKSQAVAFWCDPISGHATLYWYRQILGQGPELLVQFQDESVVDDSQLPKDRFSAERLKGVDSTLKIQPAELGDSAMYLCASSRPGQNNSPLHFGNGTRLTVT.

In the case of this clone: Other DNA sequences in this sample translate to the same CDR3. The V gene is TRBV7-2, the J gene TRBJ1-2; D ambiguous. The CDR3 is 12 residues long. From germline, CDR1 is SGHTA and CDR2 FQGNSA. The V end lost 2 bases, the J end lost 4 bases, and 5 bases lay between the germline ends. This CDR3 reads CASSLQSYGYTF. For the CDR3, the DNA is TGTGCCAGCAGCTTACAGAGCTATGGCTACACCTTC.

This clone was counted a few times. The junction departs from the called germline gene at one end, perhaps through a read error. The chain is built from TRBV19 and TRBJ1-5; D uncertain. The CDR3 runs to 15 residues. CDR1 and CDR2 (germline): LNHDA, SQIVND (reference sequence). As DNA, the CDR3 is TGTGCCAGCAGTACTAATCTGGGTTACAATCAGCCCCAGCATTTT. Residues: CASSTNLGYNQPQHF.

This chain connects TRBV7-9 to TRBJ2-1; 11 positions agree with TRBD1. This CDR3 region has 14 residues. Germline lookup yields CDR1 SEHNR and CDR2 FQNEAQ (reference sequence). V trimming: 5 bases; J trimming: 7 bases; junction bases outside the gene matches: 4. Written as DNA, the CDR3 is TGTGCCAGCAGCGTAGGGGACAGGGGGAATGAGCAGTTCTTC. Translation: CASSVGDRGNEQFF.

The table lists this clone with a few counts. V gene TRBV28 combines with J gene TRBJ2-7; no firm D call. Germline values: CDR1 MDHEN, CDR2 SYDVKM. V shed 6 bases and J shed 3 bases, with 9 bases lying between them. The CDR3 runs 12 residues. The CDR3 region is CASRRTGYEQYF. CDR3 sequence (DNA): TGTGCCAGCAGGAGGACGGGCTACGAGCAGTACTTC.

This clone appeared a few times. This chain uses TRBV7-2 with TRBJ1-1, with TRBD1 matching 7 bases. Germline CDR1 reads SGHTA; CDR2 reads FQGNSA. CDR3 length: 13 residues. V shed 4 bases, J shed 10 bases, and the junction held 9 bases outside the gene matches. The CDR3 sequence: CASSSPTGLLAFF. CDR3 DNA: TGTGCCAGCAGCTCCCCGACAGGGCTGCTAGCTTTCTTT.

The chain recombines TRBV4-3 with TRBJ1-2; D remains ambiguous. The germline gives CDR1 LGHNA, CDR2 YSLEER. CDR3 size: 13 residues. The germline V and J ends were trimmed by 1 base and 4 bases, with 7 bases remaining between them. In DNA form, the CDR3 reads TGCGCCAGCAGCCAAGGATCCCTCTATGGCTACACCTTC. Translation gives CASSQGSLYGYTF.

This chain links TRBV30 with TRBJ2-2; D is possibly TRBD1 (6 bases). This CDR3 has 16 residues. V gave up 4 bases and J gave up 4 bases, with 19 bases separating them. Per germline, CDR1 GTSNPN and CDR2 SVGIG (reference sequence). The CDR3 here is CAWKLWGQGSTGELFF. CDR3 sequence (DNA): TGTGCCTGGAAGCTATGGGGGCAGGGGAGCACCGGGGAGCTGTTTTTT.

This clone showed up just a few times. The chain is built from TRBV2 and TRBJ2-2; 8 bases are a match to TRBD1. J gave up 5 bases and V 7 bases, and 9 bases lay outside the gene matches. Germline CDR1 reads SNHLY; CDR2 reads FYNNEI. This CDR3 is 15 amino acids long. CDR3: CASTFGQGGTGELFF. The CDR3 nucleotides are TGTGCCAGCACCTTTGGACAGGGAGGAACCGGGGAGCTGTTTTTT.

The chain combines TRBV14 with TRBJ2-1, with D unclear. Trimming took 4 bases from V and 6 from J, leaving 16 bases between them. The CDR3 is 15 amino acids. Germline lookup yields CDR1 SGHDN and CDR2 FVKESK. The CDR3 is CASSPSPLPRNEQFF. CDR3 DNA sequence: TGTGCCAGCAGCCCATCACCATTGCCCCGCAATGAGCAGTTCTTC.

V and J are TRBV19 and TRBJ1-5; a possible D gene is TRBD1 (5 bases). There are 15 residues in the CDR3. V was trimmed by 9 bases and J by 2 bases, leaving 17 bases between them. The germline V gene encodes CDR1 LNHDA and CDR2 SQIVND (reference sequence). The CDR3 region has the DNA TGTGCCAGCCAAGGGCTAGGGGCTGGCAATCAGCCCCAGCATTTT. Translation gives CASQGLGAGNQPQHF.

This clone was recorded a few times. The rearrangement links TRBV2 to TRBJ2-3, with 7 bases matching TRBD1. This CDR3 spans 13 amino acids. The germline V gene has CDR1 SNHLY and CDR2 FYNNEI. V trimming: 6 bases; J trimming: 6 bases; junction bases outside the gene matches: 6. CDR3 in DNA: TGTGCCAGCAGACAGGGGCCCGGGGATACGCAGTATTTT. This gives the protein CASRQGPGDTQYF.